These 8 T cell receptor beta chains originate from one sample sequenced in a study of T cell responses to AZD1222 COVID-19 vaccine (dated by TCRdb to about 2021). The protocol used for the library was the immunoSEQ multiplex PCR assay. TCRdb mirrors the immuneACCESS table, restricted to in-frame sequences. Some clones are absent from its copies; in checked studies, under half trace to an unresolved V gene, and the reason for the others is unknown. Within this sample are around 200,000 clones, with around 89% of them counted one time only. The ten largest clones represent around 26% of the sample. The time point label, as the study defines it: about 28 days (+/-7) after the second vaccine dose. Source: peripheral blood, taken 28 days after the second AZD1222 dose. Every receptor here comes from an adult who received the AZD1222 COVID-19 vaccine.

This clone has a handful of counts. The chain couples TRBV7-8 to TRBJ2-7, with a possible D match to TRBD1 (5 bases). The CDR3 extends over 15 amino acids. Germline V gives CDR1 SGHVS, CDR2 FQNEAQ. V gave up 1 base and J gave up 3 bases, with 13 bases separating them. The CDR3 protein is CASSLGAGIGYEQYF. CDR3 DNA: TGTGCCAGCAGCTTAGGGGCAGGGATCGGCTACGAGCAGTACTTC.

The genes are TRBV5-4 and TRBJ2-2; 12 bases agree with TRBD2. Germline V lookup: CDR1 SGHNT, CDR2 YYREEE (reference sequence). V trimming: 5 bases; J trimming: 2 bases; junction bases outside the gene matches: 4. The CDR3 is made up of 16 amino acids. The CDR3 loop reads CASSRGLAGNTGELFF. CDR3 nucleotides: TGTGCCAGCAGTAGAGGACTAGCGGGAAACACCGGGGAGCTGTTTTTT.

This chain uses TRBV10-1 with TRBJ1-5; 7 bases match TRBD1. J gave up 8 bases and V 6 bases, and 10 bases lay outside the gene matches. The CDR3 length is 14 residues. Germline assignment: CDR1 WNHNN and CDR2 SYGVQD (reference sequence). The DNA of the CDR3 is TGCGCCAGCAGCCAAGACAGGGACGGGAAGCCCCAGCATTTT. Its protein is CASSQDRDGKPQHF.

This clone has a single count. The chain couples TRBV4-3 to TRBJ2-3, with D possibly being TRBD1 (5 bases). CDR3 length: 15 residues. Between the trimmed V and J ends, which lost 5 bases and 2 bases, there was a span of 14 bases. In germline, CDR1 is LGHNA, CDR2 YSLEER. The CDR3 DNA follows: TGCGCCAGCAGCTACCATCAGGGCTACACAGATACGCAGTATTTT. Residues: CASSYHQGYTDTQYF.

Written as DNA, the CDR3 is TGCGCCAGCAGCCAAGACCCTCGGACAGGGGGTGACTATGGCTACACCTTC. Protein product: CASSQDPRTGGDYGYTF. This chain uses TRBV4-3 with TRBJ1-2; 10 bases map to TRBD1. This CDR3 region has 17 residues. The V and J ends lost 0 bases and 3 bases, in that order; junction bases with no gene match: 7. The V gene's germline CDR1 is LGHNA and CDR2 YSLEER.

The V and J genes are TRBV5-6 and TRBJ2-2, with 7 bases matching TRBD1. Germline CDR1 SGHDT, CDR2 YYEEEE. The CDR3 is made up of 14 amino acids. The trim removed 9 bases at V and 6 bases at J, leaving 11 bases unmatched. The CDR3 region is CATQPGQRSGELFF. Written as DNA, the CDR3 is TGTGCCACCCAACCGGGACAGAGATCCGGGGAGCTGTTTTTT.

The CDR3 sequence is CASGQEPYGYTF. The CDR3 bases are TGTGCCAGTGGACAGGAGCCTTATGGCTACACCTTC. The chain links TRBV12-3 or TRBV12-4 to TRBJ1-2, with TRBD1 identical over 7 bases. Losses at the gene ends were 9 bases for V and 5 bases for J; bases not matched to a gene: 6. The CDR3 is 12 residues long.

The V and J genes are TRBV18 and TRBJ2-1; TRBD2 matches at 11 bases. This CDR3 has 16 amino acids. The germline gives CDR1 KGHSH, CDR2 LQKENI. V lost 2 bases to trimming and J lost 4 bases; unmatched junction nucleotides: 4. CDR3 sequence (DNA): TGTGCCAGCTCACCAGACGGGACTAGCGGTTACAATGAGCAGTTCTTC. The encoded protein is CASSPDGTSGYNEQFF.